This T cell receptor beta chain was obtained from a study of OX40 agonist ivuxolimab in advanced cancers. The CDR3 length is 15 residues. V lost 5 bases to trimming and J lost 0 bases, with 8 bases between them. CDR1 MNHNS and CDR2 SASEGT come from the germline V gene. Assay: immunoSEQ multiplex PCR; the TCRdb copy retains only in-frame clones and omits some. Of just over 90,000 clones in the sample, roughly 94% were seen once. The source material was CD4+ or CD8+ T cells sorted from blood, sampled in a trial of the OX40 agonist ivuxolimab. The rearrangement uses TRBV6-1 and TRBJ2-6; unclear D gene. The sequence was obtained from an adult with an advanced solid tumor such as melanoma, head and neck, liver or kidney cancer. For the CDR3, the DNA is TGTGCCAGCAGTCGGCGAGACTCTGGGGCCAACGTCCTGACTTTC. It encodes CASSRRDSGANVLTF.